This T cell receptor (beta chain) was sequenced during a study of breast tumors, draining lymph nodes, adjacent tissues. This clonotype showed up many times. V was pared by 2 bases and J by 6 bases, with 5 bases of the junction left unmatched. Germline CDR1 and CDR2: GTSNPN and SVGIG (reference sequence). This CDR3 region has 14 residues. Breast cancer patients provided tissue from their axillary draining lymph nodes. Each CDR3 protein gets one entry after TCRdb re-called the multiplex PCR reads with MiXCR. The repertoire holds approximately 210,000 distinct CDR3 sequences, with roughly 32% as singletons.

The sequencing input was axillary lymph node tissue. The source of this sequence is a female donor with breast cancer. Some clones in this sample may be carry-over from other donors' samples. This chain connects TRBV30 to TRBJ1-5, with 9 bases that match TRBD1. CDR3 loop: CAWSPTGGSQPQHF. In nucleotides, the CDR3 is TGTGCCTGGAGTCCCACAGGGGGCTCTCAGCCCCAGCATTTT.